Listed below are T cell receptor beta chains from one sample, sequenced in a study of cytomegalovirus exposure and HLA in healthy donors. Measured with immunoSEQ multiplex PCR; TCRdb has only the in-frame clones, and not every one. This table has 150,000 to 200,000 clones, 60% to 85% appearing once. Sequenced sample: PBMCs. These receptors were collected from a man in his fifties or sixties in good health and CMV-seropositive. Both conserved end residues are part of each CDR3. D genes are given only for firm matches. Clone size is not always given. Where it is, it says once, few, many or a class for expanded clones.

D gene: .; V gene: TRBV15; J gene: TRBJ1-1; clone size: .; CDR3 protein: CATSRDRQGTTEAFF
D gene: .; V gene: TRBV4-3; J gene: TRBJ1-1; clone size: .; CDR3 protein: CASSQVPTLSTEAFF
D gene: .; V gene: TRBV10-3; J gene: TRBJ1-3; clone size: .; CDR3 protein: CAIGQLSGNTIYF
D gene: .; V gene: TRBV10-3; J gene: TRBJ1-2; clone size: .; CDR3 protein: CAISDMEQERTGYGYTF
D gene: .; V gene: TRBV6-5; J gene: .; clone size: once; CDR3 protein: CASSYPDSPREQYF
D gene: TRBD2; V gene: TRBV7-8; J gene: TRBJ2-3; clone size: .; CDR3 protein: CASSLLAGGSTDTQYF
D gene: .; V gene: TRBV16; J gene: TRBJ1-1; clone size: once; CDR3 protein: CASSQSAGTRTEAFF
D gene: .; V gene: TRBV7-2; J gene: TRBJ1-5; clone size: few; CDR3 protein: CASSLRVLGQPQHF
D gene: TRBD2; V gene: TRBV9; J gene: TRBJ2-3; clone size: .; CDR3 protein: CASSVAGSGGTTDTQYF
D gene: .; V gene: TRBV5-1; J gene: TRBJ2-7; clone size: .; CDR3 protein: CASSSGNFYEQYF
D gene: .; V gene: TRBV25-1; J gene: TRBJ2-1; clone size: .; CDR3 protein: CASSYSSQGGNEQFF
D gene: TRBD1; V gene: TRBV2; J gene: TRBJ1-2; clone size: once; CDR3 protein: CASRRPGQGAGYGYTF
D gene: .; V gene: TRBV9; J gene: TRBJ2-3; clone size: .; CDR3 protein: CASSSPQKDTQYF
D gene: .; V gene: TRBV29-1; J gene: TRBJ2-3; clone size: once; CDR3 protein: CSAGRGSTDTQYF
D gene: TRBD2; V gene: TRBV28; J gene: TRBJ2-1; clone size: .; CDR3 protein: CASSFSGGANEQFF
D gene: .; V gene: TRBV29-1; J gene: TRBJ1-1; clone size: .; CDR3 protein: CSVKPAGRAFF
D gene: .; V gene: TRBV5-4; J gene: TRBJ1-2; clone size: .; CDR3 protein: CASSTPDRPPYGYTF
D gene: .; V gene: TRBV9; J gene: TRBJ2-7; clone size: .; CDR3 protein: CASSVGFGGEQYF
D gene: .; V gene: TRBV18; J gene: TRBJ1-5; clone size: .; CDR3 protein: CASSPSRGRQPQHF
D gene: TRBD1; V gene: TRBV11-2; J gene: TRBJ2-5; clone size: .; CDR3 protein: CASSFLTGKETQYF
D gene: .; V gene: TRBV5-4; J gene: TRBJ1-6; clone size: .; CDR3 protein: CASTDGQSNSPLHF
D gene: .; V gene: TRBV11-1; J gene: TRBJ1-2; clone size: .; CDR3 protein: CASSSLIYEVYGYTF
D gene: .; V gene: TRBV7-9; J gene: TRBJ2-1; clone size: .; CDR3 protein: CASSLDGFLANEQFF
D gene: .; V gene: TRBV2; J gene: TRBJ1-5; clone size: .; CDR3 protein: CASSEGLPPQHF
D gene: TRBD1; V gene: TRBV19; J gene: TRBJ2-1; clone size: .; CDR3 protein: CASSSSGTGAYNEQFF
D gene: TRBD1; V gene: TRBV15; J gene: TRBJ2-5; clone size: few; CDR3 protein: CATSSRGGMETQYF
D gene: .; V gene: TRBV19; J gene: TRBJ1-2; clone size: .; CDR3 protein: CASYQGTQNYGYTF
D gene: .; V gene: TRBV9; J gene: TRBJ2-2; clone size: .; CDR3 protein: CASSWGTLNTGELFF
D gene: TRBD1; V gene: TRBV6-5; J gene: TRBJ1-2; clone size: .; CDR3 protein: CASNRDRGSYGYTF
D gene: .; V gene: TRBV5-5; J gene: TRBJ1-6; clone size: .; CDR3 protein: CASSHRAGDSPLHF
D gene: .; V gene: TRBV5-1; J gene: TRBJ2-7; clone size: .; CDR3 protein: CASSLAGLEQYF
D gene: .; V gene: TRBV10-3; J gene: TRBJ1-5; clone size: .; CDR3 protein: CAAATGNQPQHF
D gene: TRBD2; V gene: TRBV15; J gene: TRBJ2-7; clone size: .; CDR3 protein: CATSRGRGVTYEQYF
D gene: .; V gene: TRBV5-1; J gene: TRBJ2-5; clone size: .; CDR3 protein: CASSLDRAETQYF
D gene: .; V gene: TRBV5-1; J gene: TRBJ2-1; clone size: .; CDR3 protein: CASSAGRALTYNEQFF
D gene: TRBD1; V gene: TRBV13; J gene: TRBJ2-5; clone size: .; CDR3 protein: CASSTGQMETQYF
D gene: .; V gene: TRBV7-9; J gene: TRBJ2-7; clone size: .; CDR3 protein: CASSSRQIYEQYF
D gene: .; V gene: TRBV30; J gene: TRBJ1-1; clone size: .; CDR3 protein: CAWDSMAGTEAFF
D gene: TRBD2; V gene: TRBV30; J gene: TRBJ2-7; clone size: .; CDR3 protein: CAWNQGSGGAPEQYF
D gene: .; V gene: TRBV2; J gene: TRBJ1-1; clone size: .; CDR3 protein: CASSSGLATEAFF